These 27 T cell receptor beta chains share one sample of origin, sequenced in a study of blood T cell repertoires in COVID-19 (dated by TCRdb to the early 2020s). The method was the immunoSEQ multiplex PCR assay. What TCRdb holds here is the immuneACCESS table cut down to in-frame rearrangements. Part of the clones is not present; checked against another copy, under half of the missing clones reflect an unresolved V gene, and the others are unexplained. Recorded for this sample are 250,000 to 350,000 clones; 70% to 90% of them occurred a single time. The ten biggest clones cover 7.8% of the sample. Input material: peripheral blood. The origin of the receptors is a woman aged 45-65 years who had recovered from COVID-19.

The chain recombines TRBV6-5 with TRBJ1-5, with D maybe TRBD1 (5 bases). This CDR3 is 14 amino acids long. Germline CDR1 and CDR2: MNHEY and SVGAGI. Trimming took 7 bases from V and 0 from J, leaving 10 bases between them. The CDR3 loop reads CASKRDFSNQPQHF. In DNA, the CDR3 is TGTGCCAGCAAAAGGGACTTTAGCAATCAGCCCCAGCATTTT.

The DNA of the CDR3 is TGCAGCGTTGCGCCCAGCTCTGGAAACACCATATATTTT. Translated, it gives CSVAPSSGNTIYF. The chain combines TRBV29-1 with TRBJ1-3; D uncertain. CDR1 and CDR2 (germline): SQVTM, ANQGSEA. V lost 4 bases and J 0 bases, leaving 7 bases between the germline ends. The CDR3 spans 13 residues.

The CDR3 DNA reads as TGTGCCAGCAGTTTCCCCGGACAGGGCCAAGAGTACTTC. It is translated as CASSFPGQGQEYF. The V and J genes are TRBV28 and TRBJ2-7, with 8 bases matching TRBD1. The CDR3 loop spans 13 amino acids. Germline CDR1 and CDR2: MDHEN and SYDVKM. V shed 3 bases, J shed 11 bases, and the junction held 9 bases outside the gene matches.

The chain recombines TRBV7-9 with TRBJ2-1, with 16 bases lining up with TRBD2. V was pared by 5 bases and J by 10 bases, with 8 bases of the junction left unmatched. CDR3 size: 16 residues. Germline CDR1 reads SEHNR; CDR2 reads FQNEAQ (reference sequence). CDR3 sequence: CASSPQGLAGGREQFF. The CDR3 DNA follows: TGTGCCAGCAGCCCCCAGGGACTAGCGGGAGGGAGGGAGCAGTTCTTC.

This clone is a singleton in its sample. This chain joins TRBV7-9 and TRBJ1-1; maybe TRBD1 (6 bases). The CDR3 runs 15 residues. The germline CDR1 and CDR2 sequences are SEHNR and FQNEAQ (reference sequence). Trimming removed 5 bases at V and 4 bases at J, with 17 bases between. The CDR3 bases are TGTGCCAGCAGCCCACGGGCAGGGGAGGGCACTGAAGCTTTCTTT. Its protein is CASSPRAGEGTEAFF.

The CDR3, as DNA: TGTGCCAGCCGAATGTACAGGAACACTGAAGCTTTCTTT. Protein product: CASRMYRNTEAFF. The V and J genes are TRBV28 and TRBJ1-1; D is uncertain. V lost 8 bases and J 1 base, leaving 11 bases between the germline ends. This CDR3 has 13 residues. CDR1 MDHEN and CDR2 SYDVKM come from the germline V gene.

This chain joins TRBV7-9 and TRBJ1-2; D gene uncertain. Germline-derived CDR1 and CDR2 are SEHNR and FQNEAQ (reference sequence). V was trimmed by 5 bases and J by 4 bases, leaving 8 bases between them. CDR3 length equals 12 residues. CDR3 loop: CASSQWSYGYTF. The CDR3 DNA reads as TGTGCCAGCAGCCAGTGGAGCTATGGCTACACCTTC.

The chain recombines TRBV29-1 with TRBJ2-2, with a possible D match to TRBD2 (6 bases). Germline V gene lookup returns CDR1 SQVTM and CDR2 ANQGSEA. The CDR3 extends over 13 amino acids. Trimming cost V 2 bases and J 6 bases, with 10 bases left between them. The CDR3 region is CSVEIGGSGELFF. The CDR3 nucleotides read TGCAGCGTTGAAATAGGAGGGTCCGGGGAGCTGTTTTTT.

The rearrangement joins TRBV28 to TRBJ2-1; a possible D gene is TRBD1 (5 bases). V gave up 6 bases and J gave up 3 bases, with 12 bases separating them. The CDR3 contains 14 residues. Per germline, CDR1 MDHEN and CDR2 SYDVKM. The CDR3 region is CASRNSGLYNEQFF. CDR3 coding DNA: TGTGCCAGCAGAAATTCAGGGCTCTACAATGAGCAGTTCTTC.

This clone was observed a few times. The same CDR3 arises from other DNA sequences in this sample as well. The CDR3 nucleotides read TGTGCCAGCTCACCACCGCGAGAGACCCAGTACTTC. This encodes CASSPPRETQYF. V gene TRBV18 combines with J gene TRBJ2-5; unclear D gene. Germline V gene sequence: CDR1 KGHSH, CDR2 LQKENI. The V and J ends lost 0 bases and 4 bases respectively, with 3 bases between them. The CDR3 has 12 residues. Full variable domain (outside the CDR3, taken from reference TRBV18 and TRBJ2-5): NAGVMQNPRHLVRRRGQEARLRCSPMKGHSHVYWYRQLPEEGLKFMVYLQKENIIDESGMPKERFSAEFPKEGPSILRIQQVVRGDSAAYFCASSPPRETQYFGPGTRLLVL.

Concerning this clone itself: Only one base separates this from a far larger clonotype, so it likely reflects a read error. This CDR3 is CASSFSGNSYNEQFF. CDR3 in DNA: TGTGCCAGCAGCTTTAGCGGGAACTCCTACAATGAGCAGTTCTTC. This chain joins TRBV11-3 and TRBJ2-1, with 8 bases fitting TRBD2. Germline V CDR1 and CDR2: SGHNT, YENEEA. V lost 3 bases, J lost 0 bases, and 1 base stayed unmatched. This CDR3 contains 15 residues.

The V call is TRBV5-4, the J call TRBJ1-1; D gene uncertain. V shed 4 bases and J shed 1 base, with 11 bases lying between them. This CDR3 contains 14 residues. The germline V gene encodes CDR1 SGHNT and CDR2 YYREEE (reference sequence). CDR3 amino acids: CASSENTKNTEAFF. The CDR3 DNA reads as TGTGCCAGCAGCGAGAATACCAAGAACACTGAAGCTTTCTTT.

The genes are TRBV5-6 and TRBJ1-1; TRBD1 agrees at 7 bases. The CDR3 consists of 15 residues. CDR1 is SGHDT and CDR2 is YYEEEE in the germline V gene. V lost 3 bases to trimming and J lost 7 bases; unmatched junction nucleotides: 12. The DNA of the CDR3 is TGTGCCAGCAGCTGGGGGACAGAGAGTGCACTTGAAGCTTTCTTT. Its protein is CASSWGTESALEAFF.

As concerns this clone: Other DNA sequences in this sample translate to the same CDR3. The chain couples TRBV7-9 to TRBJ2-1, with D possibly being TRBD1 (5 bases). CDR1 is SEHNR and CDR2 is FQNEAQ in the germline V gene (reference sequence). V was shortened by 0 bases and J by 7 bases, with 10 bases between the two germline ends. This CDR3 contains 14 residues. CDR3 region: CASSLAGLVNEQFF. The DNA of the CDR3 is TGTGCCAGCAGCTTAGCGGGGCTAGTAAATGAGCAGTTCTTC.

This clone was seen just once. The chain carries TRBV7-2 and TRBJ1-2; D possibly corresponds to TRBD1 (6 bases). Trimming removed 6 bases at V and 8 bases at J, with 19 bases between. CDR1 is SGHTA, CDR2 FQGNSA, per germline. The CDR3 has 14 residues. As DNA, the CDR3 is TGTGCCAGCAGGGGGTATACAGGGAGGGAGGGCTACACCTTC. Translation: CASRGYTGREGYTF.

This chain connects TRBV19 to TRBJ1-5, with a weak D call TRBD1 (6 bases). Germline lookup yields CDR1 LNHDA and CDR2 SQIVND (reference sequence). CDR3 length: 16 residues. Trimming pared 4 bases from V and 6 bases from J, leaving 19 bases between. This CDR3 reads CASSTTRKDRTQPQHF. CDR3 nucleotides: TGTGCCAGTAGTACAACTAGGAAAGACAGGACTCAGCCCCAGCATTTT.

Notes on this clone: Other DNA sequences in this sample translate to the same CDR3. The genes are TRBV5-1 and TRBJ1-1; maybe TRBD1 (5 bases). The CDR3 totals 13 residues. CDR1 is SGHRS and CDR2 is YFSETQ in the germline V gene. Trimming pared 4 bases from V and 2 bases from J, leaving 9 bases between. The CDR3 protein is CASSPGLNTEAFF. As DNA, the CDR3 is TGCGCCAGCAGCCCGGGACTAAACACTGAAGCTTTCTTT.

This clone was recorded a few times. The V call is TRBV30, the J call TRBJ2-7; 9 bases map to TRBD2. CDR1 and CDR2 (germline): GTSNPN, SVGIG (reference sequence). The CDR3 extends over 14 amino acids. V trimming: 8 bases; J trimming: 4 bases; junction bases outside the gene matches: 12. CDR3 in amino acids: CAGPQQRGDYEQYF. DNA for the CDR3: TGTGCCGGACCCCAACAGCGGGGGGATTACGAGCAGTACTTC.

The chain employs TRBV3-1 (or the pseudogene TRBV3-2) and TRBJ2-1; a possible D gene is TRBD1 (5 bases). Germline CDR1 LGHDT, CDR2 YNNKEL (reference sequence). This CDR3 spans 14 amino acids. V lost 4 bases and J 5 bases, leaving 12 bases between the germline ends. The DNA of the CDR3 is TGTGCCAGCAGCCTATCGGCAGGGAACAATGAGCAGTTCTTC. This encodes CASSLSAGNNEQFF.

The V gene is TRBV11-2, the J gene TRBJ1-2, with a possible D match to TRBD1 (5 bases). Germline-derived CDR1 and CDR2 are SGHAT and FQNNGV. The CDR3 is made up of 16 amino acids. V lost 0 bases to trimming and J lost 2 bases, with 13 bases between them. The CDR3 loop reads CASSLDRLTVNYGYTF. The CDR3 DNA follows: TGTGCCAGCAGCTTAGACCGCCTGACAGTCAACTATGGCTACACCTTC.

V usage is TRBV7-8 and J usage is TRBJ2-1, with a possible D match to TRBD2 (6 bases). Looked up from germline, CDR1 is SGHVS and CDR2 is FQNEAQ. Trimming removed 0 bases from V and 8 bases from J, with 14 bases in between. CDR3 length equals 15 residues. The DNA of the CDR3 is TGTGCCAGCAGCTTAGCTAAGGGAGGTGTCGATGAGCAGTTCTTC. It specifies CASSLAKGGVDEQFF.

This chain uses TRBV18 with TRBJ2-2; D possibly corresponds to TRBD1 (6 bases). Germline loops: CDR1 KGHSH, CDR2 LQKENI. Trimming stripped 3 bases from V and 7 bases from J, with 15 bases between. There are 15 residues in the CDR3. The CDR3 loop is CASSPLGGEVGELFF. As DNA, the CDR3 is TGTGCCAGCTCACCCCTAGGGGGAGAAGTCGGGGAGCTGTTTTTT.

The chain employs TRBV28 and TRBJ2-1, with 10 bases matching TRBD2. Trimming cost V 4 bases and J 6 bases; bases outside gene matches: 6. Germline CDR1 MDHEN, CDR2 SYDVKM. The CDR3 is made up of 15 amino acids. As DNA, the CDR3 is TGTGCCAGCAGTTATATAGCGGGGGGTGGCAATGAGCAGTTCTTC. Amino acids: CASSYIAGGGNEQFF.

J is TRBJ2-5 and V is TRBV5-1; D is ambiguous. V was trimmed by 5 bases and J by 1 base, leaving 12 bases between them. The CDR3 sequence is 14 residues long. Germline CDR1 reads SGHRS; CDR2 reads YFSETQ. The CDR3 here is CASSRDRSQETQYF. The CDR3 nucleotides are TGCGCCAGCAGTCGCGACCGGAGCCAAGAGACCCAGTACTTC.

Only a few counts were recorded for this clone. J is TRBJ1-5 and V is TRBV28, with D hard to call. V was cut by 4 bases and J by 6 bases, with 7 bases left in between. CDR1 and CDR2 from the germline V gene are MDHEN and SYDVKM. CDR3 length equals 12 residues. Here the CDR3 DNA reads TGTGCCAGCAGTTCGAGGGTTCAGCCCCAGCATTTT. As protein: CASSSRVQPQHF.

The chain uses TRBV6-5 and TRBJ2-7, with TRBD2 matching 12 bases. CDR3 length: 14 amino acids. Germline CDR1 MNHEY, CDR2 SVGAGI. V shed 5 bases, J shed 3 bases, and the junction held 2 bases outside the gene matches. The CDR3 nucleotides are TGTGCCAGCAGTCAGGGACTAGCGGGCTACGAGCAGTACTTC. Encoded protein: CASSQGLAGYEQYF.

The chain recombines TRBV24-1 with TRBJ2-3, with D maybe TRBD2 (6 bases). V dropped 3 bases and J dropped 3 bases, with 21 bases sitting between them. The germline V gene encodes CDR1 KGHDR and CDR2 SFDVKD. The CDR3 spans 18 residues. DNA for the CDR3: TGTGCCACCAGTGATAAATATTCGGGGCTAGCGAATACAGATACGCAGTATTTT. Residues: CATSDKYSGLANTDTQYF.